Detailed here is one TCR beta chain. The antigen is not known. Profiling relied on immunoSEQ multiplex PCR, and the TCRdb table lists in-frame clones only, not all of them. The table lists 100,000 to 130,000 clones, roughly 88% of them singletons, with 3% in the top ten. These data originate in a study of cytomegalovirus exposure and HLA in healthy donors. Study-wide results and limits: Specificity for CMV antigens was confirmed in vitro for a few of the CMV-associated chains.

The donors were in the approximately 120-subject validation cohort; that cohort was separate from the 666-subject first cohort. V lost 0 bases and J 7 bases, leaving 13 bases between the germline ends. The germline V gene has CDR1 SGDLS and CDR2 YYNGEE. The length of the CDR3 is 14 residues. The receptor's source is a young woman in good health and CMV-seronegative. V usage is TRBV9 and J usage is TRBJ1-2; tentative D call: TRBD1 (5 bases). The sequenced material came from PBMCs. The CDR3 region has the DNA TGTGCCAGCAGCGTAGATTTGGCGGGGGGTGGCTACACCTTC. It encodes CASSVDLAGGGYTF.